This TCR beta chain was found in a study of blood T cell repertoires in COVID-19. Looking at the study overall: Acute and convalescent COVID-19 specimens originated in the United States, Italy and Spain. From T cells, B-cell-depleted T cells, or PBMCs came the material, which was cDNA or gDNA.

Original handling: Estimation of nucleated cell counts was performed using reference gene primer amplification. Data came from immunoSEQ multiplex PCR; TCRdb stores just in-frame clones and leaves some out. V and J calls and clone size come straight from that table; D and trimming were deduced from the DNA. The sample records tens of thousands of clones, 82% being singletons. CDR3 length: 12 amino acids. Germline lookup yields CDR1 MDHEN and CDR2 SYDVKM. Trimming took 10 bases from V and 2 from J, leaving 11 bases between them. This clone was seen a handful of times. The TCR sequence derives from a woman between 55 and 75 years old with acute or convalescent COVID-19. The gene calls are TRBV28 and TRBJ1-2, with D perhaps matching TRBD1 (6 bases). The sample consisted of peripheral blood. CDR3 bases: TGTGCCACCAAAACAGGGAACTATGGCTACACCTTC. Its protein product is CATKTGNYGYTF.